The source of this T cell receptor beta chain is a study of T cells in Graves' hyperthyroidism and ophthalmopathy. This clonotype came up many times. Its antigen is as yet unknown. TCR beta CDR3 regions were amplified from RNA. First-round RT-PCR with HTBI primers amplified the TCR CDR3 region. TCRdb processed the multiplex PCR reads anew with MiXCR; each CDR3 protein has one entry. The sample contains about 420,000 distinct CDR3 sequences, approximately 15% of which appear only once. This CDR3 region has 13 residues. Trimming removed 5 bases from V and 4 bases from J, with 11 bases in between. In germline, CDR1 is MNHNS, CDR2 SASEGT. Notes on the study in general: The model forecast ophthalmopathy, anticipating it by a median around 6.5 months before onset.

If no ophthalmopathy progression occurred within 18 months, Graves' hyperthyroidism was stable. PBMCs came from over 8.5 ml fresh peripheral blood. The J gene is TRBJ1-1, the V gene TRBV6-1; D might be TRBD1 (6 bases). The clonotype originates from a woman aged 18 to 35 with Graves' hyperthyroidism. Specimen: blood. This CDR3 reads CASSLGGATEAFF. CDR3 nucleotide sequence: TGTGCCAGCAGTTTAGGGGGGGCCACTGAAGCTTTCTTT.